Presented here are 32 T cell receptor beta chains from one specimen sequenced in a study of cytomegalovirus exposure and HLA in healthy donors. In the PCR, 60 Vbeta and 13 Jbeta primers were used. Some clones are missing from TCRdb's copy, which holds only in-frame ones; the method was immunoSEQ multiplex PCR. The profile covers approximately 100,000 clones, with roughly 80% appearing a single time and approximately 2.5% taken by the ten largest. The sequenced sample consisted of PBMCs. These receptor sequences come from a female donor in good health and CMV-seronegative.

This clone occurred once. This CDR3 reads CASSVLRGLAGGSTDTQYF. CDR3 DNA: TGTGCCAGCAGTGTTTTAAGGGGGCTAGCGGGGGGTTCAACAGATACGCAGTATTTT. The V and J genes are TRBV2 and TRBJ2-3; 11 nucleotides align to TRBD2. Germline trimming cut 4 bases from V and 3 bases from J; bases unmatched to any gene: 15. From germline, CDR1 is SNHLY and CDR2 FYNNEI. CDR3 length: 19 residues.

This clone was recorded only once. The rearrangement links TRBV7-3 to TRBJ2-2; TRBD2 is a possible D gene (6 bases). Germline assignment: CDR1 SGHTA and CDR2 FQGTGA. This CDR3 is 13 amino acids long. Trimming left V 5 bases short and J 6 bases short, with 10 bases between. CDR3: CASSNSGPGELFF. CDR3 DNA: TGTGCCAGCAGCAATAGCGGTCCCGGGGAGCTGTTTTTT.

This clone was counted once. The V gene is TRBV7-2, the J gene TRBJ2-6; the D is unclear. The CDR3 sequence is 15 residues long. Per germline, CDR1 SGHTA and CDR2 FQGNSA. Trimming stripped 2 bases from V and 1 base from J, with 6 bases between. CDR3 nucleotides: TGTGCCAGCAGCTTATTTCTTTCTGGGGCCAACGTCCTGACTTTC. The encoded protein is CASSLFLSGANVLTF.

The chain couples TRBV2 to TRBJ1-1, with TRBD1 identical over 7 bases. The V gene end was trimmed by 1 base and the J gene end by 4 bases; junction bases not matched to a gene: 6. CDR1 is SNHLY, CDR2 FYNNEI, per germline. The CDR3 has 15 residues. CDR3 in amino acids: CASSEGRQGSTEAFF. The CDR3 DNA sequence: TGTGCCAGCAGTGAAGGGAGACAGGGTAGCACTGAAGCTTTCTTT.

This rearrangement joins TRBV7-2 to TRBJ2-2, with 7 bases fitting TRBD1. Germline V gives CDR1 SGHTA, CDR2 FQGNSA. The CDR3 is 15 residues long. Trimming at V came to 5 bases and at J to 6 bases, leaving 9 bases not matched to a gene. The CDR3 here is CASSRQGPHAGELFF. CDR3 nucleotides: TGTGCCAGCAGCCGACAGGGTCCGCATGCCGGGGAGCTGTTTTTT.

The CDR3 reads CAISVQAQDTIYF. DNA of the CDR3: TGTGCCATCAGTGTTCAGGCTCAGGACACCATATATTTT. The gene calls are TRBV10-3 and TRBJ1-3; D gene uncertain. The germline V gene encodes CDR1 ENHRY and CDR2 SYGVKD. CDR3 size: 13 residues. V dropped 4 bases and J dropped 8 bases, with 12 bases sitting between them.

This clone was observed a handful of times. V gene TRBV6-5 combines with J gene TRBJ2-7; TRBD2 aligns across 7 bases. The CDR3 is 13 residues long. The V gene end was trimmed by 4 bases and the J gene end by 5 bases; junction bases not matched to a gene: 5. Germline-derived CDR1 and CDR2 are MNHEY and SVGAGI. The CDR3 DNA is TGTGCCAGCAGTTCGGAGCGGGGAAACGAGCAGTACTTC. This encodes CASSSERGNEQYF.

This chain uses TRBV11-2 with TRBJ2-1, with 7 bases fitting TRBD1. Germline trimming cut 5 bases from V and 4 bases from J; bases unmatched to any gene: 5. The CDR3 extends over 14 amino acids. Germline V gene lookup returns CDR1 SGHAT and CDR2 FQNNGV. CDR3 DNA: TGTGCCAGCAGCCCCGGGACAGCTTACAATGAGCAGTTCTTC. Amino acids: CASSPGTAYNEQFF.

V usage is TRBV7-6 and J usage is TRBJ2-3, with a tentative D call TRBD2 (6 bases). V was clipped by 4 bases and J by 1 base, with 12 bases between them. This CDR3 spans 15 amino acids. Per germline, CDR1 SGHVS and CDR2 FNYEAQ. CDR3 residues: CASSYRDSGTDTQYF. The CDR3 coding sequence is TGTGCCAGCAGCTATCGGGACTCGGGCACAGATACGCAGTATTTT. The full variable domain, in which reference TRBV7-6 and TRBJ2-3 provide the parts outside the CDR3, is GAGVSQSPRYKVTKRGQDVALRCDPISGHVSLYWYRQALGQGPEFLTYFNYEAQQDKSGLPNDRFSAERPEGSISTLTIQRTEQRDSAMYRCASSYRDSGTDTQYFGPGTRLTVL.

This chain joins TRBV19 and TRBJ2-5; possibly TRBD1 for D (5 bases). V was clipped by 3 bases and J by 5 bases, with 7 bases between them. This CDR3 contains 12 residues. Per the germline V gene, CDR1 is LNHDA and CDR2 is SQIVND (reference sequence). Here the CDR3 reads CASSMGPETQYF. The CDR3 DNA reads as TGTGCCAGTAGTATGGGGCCGGAGACCCAGTACTTC. The full variable domain, rest sourced from reference TRBV19 and TRBJ2-5, is DGGITQSPKYLFRKEGQNVTLSCEQNLNHDAMYWYRQDPGQGLRLIYYSQIVNDFQKGDIAEGYSVSREKKESFPLTVTSAQKNPTAFYLCASSMGPETQYFGPGTRLLVL.

The chain couples TRBV18 to TRBJ1-2; D is undetermined. CDR1 and CDR2 from the germline V gene are KGHSH and LQKENI. This CDR3 spans 13 amino acids. Trimming took 0 bases from V and 8 from J, leaving 10 bases between them. The CDR3 region has the DNA TGTGCCAGCTCACCACCTTCCGGGGAAGGCTACACCTTC. Translating gives CASSPPSGEGYTF.

The chain is built from TRBV19 and TRBJ2-4, with D possibly matching TRBD2 (6 bases). Germline loops: CDR1 LNHDA, CDR2 SQIVND (reference sequence). CDR3 length equals 15 residues. Trimming removed 3 bases at V and 0 bases at J, with 9 bases between. The CDR3 nucleotides are TGTGCCAGTAGTATCGGGGGACTAGCCAAAAACATTCAGTACTTC. Protein: CASSIGGLAKNIQYF.

The chain combines TRBV15 with TRBJ1-4, with a possible D match to TRBD1 (6 bases). The germline V and J ends were trimmed by 0 bases and 8 bases, with 13 bases remaining between them. The CDR3 extends over 15 amino acids. Per germline, CDR1 LNHNV and CDR2 YYDKDF (reference sequence). The CDR3 protein is CATSRDPTGVEKLFF. In nucleotides, the CDR3 is TGTGCCACCAGCAGAGACCCGACAGGCGTAGAAAAACTGTTTTTT. The full variable domain, its missing parts supplied by reference TRBV15 and TRBJ1-4, is DAMVIQNPRYQVTQFGKPVTLSCSQTLNHNVMYWYQQKSSQAPKLLFHYYDKDFNNEADTPDNFQSRRPNTSFCFLDIRSPGLGDTAMYLCATSRDPTGVEKLFFGSGTQLSVL.

With respect to this clone: A read error may produce the germline difference seen at one junction end. The chain is built from TRBV7-7 and TRBJ2-3; D uncertain. This CDR3 contains 13 residues. The germline V gene has CDR1 SSHAT and CDR2 FNYEAQ (reference sequence). The CDR3 nucleotides are TGTGCTAGCAGCTTAGCTTTAGCAGATACGCAGTATTTT. Translating gives CASSLALADTQYF.

The rearrangement joins TRBV7-8 to TRBJ2-7; the D gene is possibly TRBD1 (6 bases). Per the germline V gene, CDR1 is SGHVS and CDR2 is FQNEAQ. Trimming cost V 1 base and J 5 bases, with 15 bases left between them. The CDR3 spans 15 residues. The CDR3 nucleotides read TGTGCCAGCAGCTTAGAACAGGGTGTTTTGAACGAGCAGTACTTC. Translation gives CASSLEQGVLNEQYF. Filled out from reference TRBV7-8 and TRBJ2-7, the complete variable domain reads GAGVSQSPRYKVAKRGQDVALRCDPISGHVSLFWYQQALGQGPEFLTYFQNEAQLDKSGLPSDRFFAERPEGSVSTLKIQRTQQEDSAVYLCASSLEQGVLNEQYFGPGTRLTVT.

This CDR3 reads CASSNGVTSEQYF. The CDR3 nucleotides read TGCGCCAGCAGCAACGGGGTCACCTCCGAGCAGTACTTC. The chain links TRBV5-1 to TRBJ2-7; maybe TRBD2 (5 bases). Germline loops: CDR1 SGHRS, CDR2 YFSETQ. This CDR3 is built from 13 residues. V lost 4 bases, J lost 6 bases, and 14 bases lay in between. Full variable domain (outside the CDR3, taken from reference TRBV5-1 and TRBJ2-7): KAGVTQTPRYLIKTRGQQVTLSCSPISGHRSVSWYQQTPGQGLQFLFEYFSETQRNKGNFPGRFSGRQFSNSRSEMNVSTLELGDSALYLCASSNGVTSEQYFGPGTRLTVT.

This clone occurred a few times. The gene calls are TRBV19 and TRBJ1-6; tentatively, D is TRBD1 (5 bases). V gave up 9 bases and J gave up 9 bases, with 21 bases separating them. The germline gives CDR1 LNHDA, CDR2 SQIVND (reference sequence). This CDR3 contains 15 residues. CDR3 protein: CASSETGLGRSPLHF. DNA for the CDR3: TGTGCCAGCTCCGAAACGGGACTGGGACGTTCACCCCTCCACTTT.

This rearrangement joins TRBV25-1 to TRBJ2-2; 9 bases map to TRBD1. CDR1 and CDR2 from the germline V gene are MGHDK and SYGVNS. The junction had 14 bases not matched to a gene; V was cut back by 6 bases and J by 3 bases. CDR3 length: 18 residues. Here the CDR3 DNA reads TGTGCCAGCAGCCGATCGACAGGGGGGTCTGTCGACACCGGGGAGCTGTTTTTT. Its protein product is CASSRSTGGSVDTGELFF.

The rearrangement joins TRBV5-6 to TRBJ1-2; 8 bases fit TRBD1. The CDR3 is 16 amino acids. The junction had 12 bases not matched to a gene; V was cut back by 1 base and J by 7 bases. The V gene's germline CDR1 is SGHDT and CDR2 YYEEEE. The CDR3 DNA is TGTGCCAGCAGCTTGCGTGAGACAGGGGTTGTTCGTGGCTACACCTTC. Translating gives CASSLRETGVVRGYTF.

This clone was counted a few times. The chain joins TRBV2 to TRBJ2-3, with TRBD2 matching over 10 bases. Trimming took 8 bases from V and 11 from J; bases not matched to a gene: 7. Looked up from germline, CDR1 is SNHLY and CDR2 is FYNNEI. CDR3 length: 12 residues. The CDR3 spells CASQLAGWVQYF. The DNA for the CDR3 is TGTGCCAGCCAACTAGCGGGGTGGGTGCAGTATTTT.

In this sample, this clone turned up a few times. The chain employs TRBV19 and TRBJ1-2; TRBD1 is a possible D gene (6 bases). Germline CDR1 and CDR2: LNHDA and SQIVND (reference sequence). Trimming took 9 bases from V and 8 from J, leaving 10 bases between them. CDR3 length equals 10 residues. Here the CDR3 DNA reads TGTGCCAGCTCGGACAGAGGCTACACCTTC. Translation gives CASSDRGYTF.

This CDR3 reads CASSLRSSGGPAGELFF. The CDR3 DNA reads TGCGCCAGCAGCTTGCGGTCTAGCGGGGGGCCTGCCGGGGAGCTGTTTTTT. The chain couples TRBV5-1 to TRBJ2-2, with 11 nucleotides matching TRBD2. CDR3 length equals 17 residues. The J segment lost 6 bases and the V segment lost 1 base, leaving 8 bases of the junction unmatched. Germline V lookup: CDR1 SGHRS, CDR2 YFSETQ.

This clone has more than one count but fewer than ten. The V call is TRBV4-2, the J call TRBJ2-1; TRBD2 agrees at 8 bases. The CDR3 length is 16 residues. CDR1 and CDR2 (germline): LGHNA, YNFKEQ. Unmatched junction bases numbered 4, after V lost 1 base and J lost 2 bases. The CDR3 region is CASSQVGGGPYNEQFF. The CDR3 bases are TGTGCCAGCAGCCAAGTCGGCGGGGGGCCCTACAATGAGCAGTTCTTC.

This clone was seen a few times. The chain combines TRBV19 with TRBJ2-5; no firm D call. Germline values: CDR1 LNHDA, CDR2 SQIVND (reference sequence). The germline V and J ends were trimmed by 6 bases and 4 bases, with 6 bases remaining between them. The CDR3 contains 11 residues. CDR3 protein: CASRWRETQYF. The CDR3 nucleotides are TGTGCCAGTAGGTGGAGAGAGACCCAGTACTTC.

This rearrangement joins TRBV9 to TRBJ2-3; the match to TRBD2 covers 15 bases. J was trimmed by 7 bases and V by 4 bases; bases with no gene match: 7. CDR3 length: 16 residues. Germline assignment: CDR1 SGDLS and CDR2 YYNGEE. The CDR3 DNA is TGTGCCAGCAGCTCCGGACTAGCGGGGGGGAAAAATACGCAGTATTTT. Its protein is CASSSGLAGGKNTQYF.

The chain has TRBV27 and TRBJ2-5, with D perhaps TRBD2 (6 bases). CDR3 length: 15 amino acids. V was clipped by 5 bases and J by 4 bases, with 17 bases between them. Germline V CDR1 and CDR2: MNHEY, SMNVEV (reference sequence). The CDR3 loop reads CASSTQGGGGETQYF. The CDR3 DNA reads as TGTGCCAGCAGTACGCAGGGAGGAGGTGGAGAGACCCAGTACTTC.

The rearrangement joins TRBV16 to TRBJ1-5; D is unresolved. The CDR3 runs 14 residues. Germline loops: CDR1 KGHSY, CDR2 FQNENV. V lost 6 bases, J lost 0 bases, and 9 bases lay in between. The CDR3 sequence: CASSFTYSNQPQHF. The CDR3 nucleotides are TGTGCCAGCAGTTTCACTTATAGCAATCAGCCCCAGCATTTT.

The chain employs TRBV27 and TRBJ2-7; 7 positions agree with TRBD2. The CDR3 totals 13 residues. Germline V gene lookup returns CDR1 MNHEY and CDR2 SMNVEV (reference sequence). Trimming at V came to 5 bases and at J to 4 bases, leaving 5 bases not matched to a gene. CDR3 protein: CASSPPGGYEQYF. In nucleotides, the CDR3 is TGTGCCAGCAGTCCCCCGGGGGGTTACGAGCAGTACTTC.

In DNA form, the CDR3 reads TGTGCCAGCAGCTTGGGACAGTACGTCTCAGCAGATACGCAGTATTTT. Its protein is CASSLGQYVSADTQYF. The chain combines TRBV5-6 with TRBJ2-3; possible D gene TRBD1, 5 bases. Germline V CDR1 and CDR2: SGHDT, YYEEEE. Trimming removed 0 bases from V and 4 bases from J, with 15 bases in between. The CDR3 has 16 residues.

Note on this clone: This same CDR3 is encoded by further DNA sequences in the sample. This sequence joins TRBV4-1 and TRBJ1-2; TRBD1 matches at 8 bases. CDR1 is MGHRA, CDR2 YSYEKL, per germline. With 3 bases clipped from V and 3 bases from J, the junction kept 6 bases outside the gene matches. This CDR3 is 15 amino acids long. The CDR3 nucleotides read TGCGCCAGCAGCCAGGATCAGGACAGGGACTATGGCTACACCTTC. It yields the protein CASSQDQDRDYGYTF.

For this clone: In the same sample, other DNA sequences code for this CDR3. The chain is built from TRBV29-1 and TRBJ2-1, with D possibly being TRBD2 (6 bases). Per the germline V gene, CDR1 is SQVTM and CDR2 is ANQGSEA. The CDR3 consists of 10 residues. V lost 6 bases and J 7 bases, leaving 7 bases between the germline ends. CDR3 DNA: TGCAGCGTGGGGGGAAATGAGCAGTTCTTC. Residues: CSVGGNEQFF.

Only a few counts were recorded for this clone. V and J are TRBV2 and TRBJ1-4, with 11 positions matching TRBD1. CDR1 is SNHLY, CDR2 FYNNEI, per germline. V trimming: 6 bases; J trimming: 7 bases; junction bases outside the gene matches: 7. This CDR3 spans 15 amino acids. The CDR3 loop reads CASSGQGAGGEKLFF. In nucleotides, the CDR3 is TGTGCCAGCAGCGGACAGGGGGCCGGCGGTGAAAAACTGTTTTTT.